This paragraph reports one TCR beta chain. This clonotype came up a few times. Its binding antigen is unknown. Base qualities are not provided; no much larger clone lies one nucleotide away. Libraries were constructed by multiplex PCR. For sequencing, an Illumina HiSeq 4000 was employed. iRepertoire HTBI primers and Arm-PCR amplification of CDR3 regions were used to construct TCR beta libraries. PCR products were gel purified before sequencing. As for how the authors treated the data: Gene usage analysis of CDR3 amino acid clonotypes used the 60 to 75 TRBV and some 15 TRBJ segments found across samples. COPE and FqMerger were used to merge the filtered high-quality paired reads into contigs. BLAST was used to align contigs to the IMGT TRBV, TRBD and TRBJ reference genes, and CDR3 was defined following IMGT. Clonotypes above 0.1% frequency were classified as highly expanded clones. Shannon entropy served as the measure of repertoire diversity, while the Gini coefficient captured V-J evenness. A clonotype found in more than one individual was treated as public. TCRdb reprocessing: public reads trimmed at Q25 with fastp, clones called with MiXCR, in-frame beta chains kept. Every distinct CDR3 protein forms one entry, paired with its most common genes and DNA. The V and J calls and clone size come from TCRdb's table, not from the authors' own analysis. Here the sample has fewer than 600,000 distinct CDR3 sequences; 20% to 25% occur a single time. Under 15% of the sample belongs to the ten largest clones.

The sample comes from a study of regulatory T cells in long-lasting Graves disease (dated by TCRdb to about 2021). General notes on the study: Persistent Graves' disease was defined as persistently positive TSH receptor autoantibodies together with antithyroid drug treatment for over 5 years. Persistent Graves' disease patients were compared with newly diagnosed Graves' disease patients by peripheral blood TCR sequencing and RNA sequencing. The study was registered as a clinical trial and conducted in China. TCR sequencing covered about 13 persistent and around 20 newly diagnosed Graves' disease patients, approximately 33 samples in total. Persistent Graves' disease patients in the clinical cohort had taken antithyroid drugs for about 9.7 years on average.

The intended sense of this specimen's time point label: persistent/refractory GD, antithyroid drugs over 5 years with positive TRAb. For both TCR sequencing and RNA sequencing, RNA was extracted from PBMCs in TRIzol. Graves' disease was diagnosed according to American Thyroid Association guidelines. Patients were recruited from an endocrinology department in Xi'an, China. Each patient gave approximately 10 milliliters of peripheral blood, collected in an EDTA anticoagulant tube. Ficoll Paque Plus density gradient separation was used to isolate PBMCs, and no further T cell sorting was performed. An Agilent 2100 Bioanalyzer and agarose gel were used to check RNA quality, while a NanoDrop 2000 measured RNA concentration. Study-wide findings and limitations: Persistent Graves' disease patients showed lower TCR Shannon entropy and fewer highly expanded clones than newly diagnosed patients, suggesting clonal expansion. Persistent disease showed preferential use of TRBV28, TRBJ1-2 and TRBJ2-5, whereas newly diagnosed disease favored TRBV20-1 and TRBJ2-1. As a limitation, the authors acknowledged that the small sample size may reduce accuracy. Because the primary lesion, thyroid tissue, could not be accessed, the study looked at peripheral blood alone. Only the TCR beta chain was sequenced and analyzed. A larger number of public clonotypes was shared among persistent patients (about 2,700) than among newly diagnosed patients (roughly 980).

Per the germline V gene, SGHDT is the CDR1 and YYEEEE is the CDR2. V is pruned by 3 bases and J by 2 bases, leaving 5 bases of the junction without a gene match. From cysteine to phenylalanine, the CDR3 is 16 amino acids long. Only CDR3 DNA is held: 48 bases, read in frame from base 1. Material: peripheral blood mononuclear cells (PBMCs), obtained when the disease was refractory, from a patient treated with antithyroid drugs. The sequence is built from TRBV5-6 and TRBJ1-4; 9 middle bases align to TRBD1. The origin of this receptor is a female donor with Graves disease. The sequenced DNA is TGTGCCAGCAGCTGGACCACAGGGGGCACTAATGAAAAACTGTTTTTT. Its protein reads: CASSWTTGGTNEKLFF. Here the CDR3 is joined to the reference TRBV5-6 and TRBJ1-4 genes, and the full variable domain is: DAGVTQSPTHLIKTRGQQVTLRCSPKSGHDTVSWYQQALGQGPQFIFQYYEEEERQRGNFPDRFSGHQFPNYSSELNVNALLLGDSALYLCASSWTTGGTNEKLFFGSGTQLSVL.